The clone carrying this TCR beta chain showed up many times. TCRdb ran MiXCR on the PCR reads and lists one entry per CDR3 protein. This repertoire shows 11,000 to 15,000 distinct CDR3 sequences, roughly 47% found once; its top ten account for more than 40%. The source of the sample is a study of tumor-infiltrating lymphocytes in oesophageal squamous cell carcinoma. V trimming: 6 bases; J trimming: 2 bases; junction bases outside the gene matches: 7. CDR3 size: 15 residues. The germline V gene has CDR1 MNHNS and CDR2 SASEGT. The sequenced material came from blood. This sequence was found in a male donor with esophageal squamous cell carcinoma. The chain joins TRBV6-1 to TRBJ2-3; 8 nucleotides match TRBD1. The CDR3 nucleotides are TGTGCCAGCAGGTACCGGGACAGGATCACAGATACGCAGTATTTT. It specifies CASRYRDRITDTQYF.